The 18 T cell receptor beta chains reported below all come from one sample, sequenced in a study of shared clonotypes between healthy human individuals. Using immunoSEQ multiplex PCR, the repertoire was profiled, and TCRdb retains in-frame clones only, with some absent. The repertoire holds about 1.5 million clones, roughly 95% seen once, with 1.2% in the top ten. Specimen: naive CD4+ T cells sorted from blood. Stated subset: CD45RA+ positively selected. These receptors were taken from a man younger than 45 in good health.

This clone was picked up a small number of times. This chain uses TRBV7-2 with TRBJ1-1; a possible D gene is TRBD1 (6 bases). Trimming pared 9 bases from V and 1 base from J, leaving 15 bases between. Germline V CDR1 and CDR2: SGHTA, FQGNSA. The CDR3 spans 14 residues. The DNA of the CDR3 is TGTGCCAGTCACCGCCGAGGGGGGAACACTGAAGCTTTCTTT. This gives the protein CASHRRGGNTEAFF. Looking up the rest from reference TRBV7-2 and TRBJ1-1 gives the full variable domain: GAGVSQSPSNKVTEKGKDVELRCDPISGHTALYWYRQSLGQGLEFLIYFQGNSAPDKSGLPSDRFSAERTGGSVSTLTIQRTQQEDSAVYLCASHRRGGNTEAFFGQGTRLTVV.

The chain joins TRBV7-9 to TRBJ1-1; D gene unclear. The V and J ends lost 1 base and 3 bases respectively, with 9 bases between them. There are 14 residues in the CDR3. CDR1 and CDR2 (germline): SEHNR, FQNEAQ (reference sequence). In DNA form, the CDR3 reads TGTGCCAGCAGCTTAGACGGGGAGGACACTGAAGCTTTCTTT. As protein: CASSLDGEDTEAFF.

A single count supports this clone. The chain joins TRBV14 to TRBJ2-3; the D is unclear. CDR3 size: 12 residues. Germline V lookup: CDR1 SGHDN, CDR2 FVKESK. V lost 4 bases, J lost 5 bases, and 7 bases lay in between. CDR3 region: CASSPLRDTQYF. CDR3 sequence (DNA): TGTGCCAGCAGCCCCCTAAGAGATACGCAGTATTTT.

V usage is TRBV14 and J usage is TRBJ2-1; D not resolved. CDR3 length equals 16 residues. The V gene lost 1 base and the J gene lost 5 bases, with 15 bases spanning the gap. Germline V gives CDR1 SGHDN, CDR2 FVKESK. The CDR3 DNA follows: TGTGCCAGCAGCCAAGGTGACTCCCACCCTAACAATGAGCAGTTCTTC. Residues: CASSQGDSHPNNEQFF.

The rearrangement uses TRBV19 and TRBJ2-5; D is possibly TRBD1 (5 bases). With 4 bases removed from V and 4 bases from J, the gap between germline ends came to 10 bases. The CDR3 covers 13 residues. Germline V gene sequence: CDR1 LNHDA, CDR2 SQIVND (reference sequence). For the CDR3, the DNA is TGTGCCAGTAGTAAGCAGGGAATAGAGACCCAGTACTTC. It encodes CASSKQGIETQYF.

A word on this clone: The same CDR3 can be traced to other DNA sequences in this sample. The chain uses TRBV2 and TRBJ1-4, with 7 bases matching TRBD1. Looked up from germline, CDR1 is SNHLY and CDR2 is FYNNEI. Unmatched junction bases numbered 8, after V lost 11 bases and J lost 5 bases. The CDR3 loop spans 13 amino acids. The chain's CDR3 is CASSGTANEKLFF. For the CDR3, the DNA is TGTGCCTCCTCCGGGACAGCAAATGAAAAACTGTTTTTT.

The V call is TRBV18, the J call TRBJ2-1, with TRBD1 identical over 8 bases. The CDR3 sequence is 15 residues long. V was clipped by 6 bases and J by 3 bases; unmatched bases: 7. The germline gives CDR1 KGHSH, CDR2 LQKENI. Here the CDR3 reads CASSQRQGSYNEQFF. The CDR3 bases are TGTGCCAGCTCCCAAAGACAGGGGAGCTACAATGAGCAGTTCTTC.

V is TRBV7-2 and J is TRBJ2-2, with 7 bases identical to TRBD2. The CDR3 contains 17 residues. The V gene's germline CDR1 is SGHTA and CDR2 FQGNSA. V dropped 1 base and J dropped 0; count of bases not matched to a gene: 5. The CDR3: CASSLVAGEPNTGELFF. In DNA form, the CDR3 reads TGTGCCAGCAGCTTAGTGGCGGGAGAGCCGAACACCGGGGAGCTGTTTTTT.

This chain uses TRBV28 with TRBJ2-7, with unresolved D. Germline CDR1 MDHEN, CDR2 SYDVKM. The CDR3 length is 13 residues. Trimming took off 6 bases at V and 3 bases at J, with 12 bases between the two ends. The CDR3 DNA sequence: TGTGCCAGCAGGAGGCCGGAAAGCTACGAGCAGTACTTC. The encoded protein is CASRRPESYEQYF. The entire variable domain, with the rest obtained from reference TRBV28 and TRBJ2-7, is as follows: DVKVTQSSRYLVKRTGEKVFLECVQDMDHENMFWYRQDPGLGLRLIYFSYDVKMKEKGDIPEGYSVSREKKERFSLILESASTNQTSMYLCASRRPESYEQYFGPGTRLTVT.

CDR3 sequence reads: CASRWGPRNTEAFF. The CDR3 DNA reads as TGTGCCAGCAGGTGGGGACCGAGGAACACTGAAGCTTTCTTT. V is TRBV28 and J is TRBJ1-1; TRBD1 might be the D (5 bases). This CDR3 is built from 14 residues. Germline CDR1 reads MDHEN; CDR2 reads SYDVKM. Deletions cut 6 bases from V and 1 base from J, with 12 bases between.

The rearrangement links TRBV5-5 to TRBJ2-5; TRBD1 agrees at 11 bases. Trimming removed 4 bases from V and 4 bases from J; junction bases left unmatched: 9. CDR1 and CDR2 (germline): SGHKS, YYEKEE (reference sequence). The CDR3 totals 16 residues. Here the CDR3 DNA reads TGTGCCAGCAGCGGCCAGGACAGGGGGCGAGGAGAGACCCAGTACTTC. Protein sequence: CASSGQDRGRGETQYF.

On this clone: The sample contains more than one DNA sequence encoding this CDR3. The chain combines TRBV27 with TRBJ1-5, with a possible D match to TRBD1 (5 bases). The germline V and J ends were trimmed by 0 bases and 1 base, with 7 bases remaining between them. The CDR3 has 15 amino acids. Germline-derived CDR1 and CDR2 are MNHEY and SMNVEV (reference sequence). CDR3 DNA: TGTGCCAGCAGTTTATCTCGACAGAGCAATCAGCCCCAGCATTTT. Its protein is CASSLSRQSNQPQHF.

This CDR3 reads CASRGGWDTGELFF. CDR3 nucleotides: TGCGCCAGCAGAGGAGGGTGGGACACCGGGGAGCTGTTTTTT. This rearrangement joins TRBV5-1 to TRBJ2-2; D may be TRBD2 (6 bases). The CDR3 covers 14 residues. V lost 5 bases and J 3 bases, leaving 11 bases between the germline ends. Germline values: CDR1 SGHRS, CDR2 YFSETQ.

The chain couples TRBV10-3 to TRBJ2-7; the D gene is possibly TRBD2 (6 bases). Per germline, CDR1 ENHRY and CDR2 SYGVKD. The CDR3 length is 15 residues. V lost 10 bases and J lost 4, with 23 bases in between. The CDR3 DNA is TGTGCCACTGGGATGGAGTCCGCGGGAAAGTACGAGCAGTACTTC. Residues: CATGMESAGKYEQYF.

The chain joins TRBV5-1 to TRBJ2-5, with D hard to call. The CDR3 is 13 residues long. Germline lookup yields CDR1 SGHRS and CDR2 YFSETQ. V lost 4 bases, J lost 4 bases, and 11 bases lay in between. This chain's CDR3 is CASSPNPSETQYF. The DNA for the CDR3 is TGCGCCAGCAGCCCAAACCCATCAGAGACCCAGTACTTC.

This clone was seen once. The V gene is TRBV7-2, the J gene TRBJ1-2; D not certain. V lost 3 bases and J lost 6, with 11 bases in between. Germline V CDR1 and CDR2: SGHTA, FQGNSA. This CDR3 is 13 amino acids long. In nucleotides, the CDR3 is TGTGCCAGCAGCTTCGCAGACACCGATGGCTACACCTTC. Translated, it gives CASSFADTDGYTF.

The chain is built from TRBV18 and TRBJ1-3; TRBD1 matches 11 bases. This CDR3 is 17 amino acids long. The germline CDR1 and CDR2 sequences are KGHSH and LQKENI. The V gene end was trimmed by 2 bases and the J gene end by 0 bases; junction bases not matched to a gene: 3. CDR3 DNA: TGTGCCAGCTCACCATATGGACAGGGGGCCTCTGGAAACACCATATATTTT. Amino acid sequence: CASSPYGQGASGNTIYF.

This rearrangement joins TRBV27 to TRBJ1-2, with D possibly TRBD1 on 5 matching bases. Between the trimmed V and J ends, which lost 3 bases and 7 bases, there was a span of 12 bases. There are 13 residues in the CDR3. Germline CDR1 MNHEY, CDR2 SMNVEV (reference sequence). The CDR3 loop is CASSFRGASGYTF. In DNA form, the CDR3 reads TGTGCCAGCAGTTTTAGAGGGGCGAGTGGCTACACCTTC.